This T cell receptor (beta chain) was sequenced in a study of blood T cell repertoires in COVID-19. Study-level information: Specimens from acute and convalescent COVID-19 originated in the United States, Italy and Spain. In each case, the material was cDNA or gDNA derived from T cells, B-cell-depleted T cells, or PBMCs.

The CDR3 is 16 amino acids. V trimming: 1 base; J trimming: 1 base; junction bases outside the gene matches: 6. Germline V gives CDR1 KGHSH, CDR2 LQKENI. In the authors' workflow: Nucleated cell number was recorded as an estimate derived from reference gene primer amplification. The data were produced by immunoSEQ multiplex PCR, yet TCRdb's version contains in-frame clones alone and is incomplete. That table supplies the V and J calls and clone size; D and trimming were determined from the DNA. This table holds 100,000 to 150,000 clones, over 80% found once. The specimen sequenced was peripheral blood. The receptor was isolated from a man in his sixties with acute or convalescent COVID-19. The chain uses TRBV18 and TRBJ2-5; 7 bases agree with TRBD2. The CDR3 protein is CASSPRWGGIQETQYF. The CDR3 bases are TGTGCCAGCTCACCACGCTGGGGAGGGATCCAAGAGACCCAGTACTTC.